The sequence of this T cell receptor beta chain was determined in a study of T cell responses to AZD1222 COVID-19 vaccine. As for the study in general: Second-dose intervals near 4 or 12 weeks were combined.

Whole-study results and caveats: Spike-specific TCR repertoires showed rising breadth and depth after two AZD1222 doses. The donors showed a predominance of white British ancestry and of females, with possible underestimation of clonal diversity.

There are 12 residues in the CDR3. Per the germline V gene, CDR1 is MDHEN and CDR2 is SYDVKM. The V and J ends lost 4 bases and 3 bases respectively, with 6 bases between them. With respect to this clone: No antigen is known for it.

Some clones are missing from TCRdb's copy, which holds only in-frame ones; the method was immunoSEQ multiplex PCR. Of approximately 130,000 clones listed, 80% to 95% are singletons. The clonotype comes from an adult in good health. The sequenced sample was peripheral blood, obtained on day 0 of AZD1222 vaccination. The chain links TRBV28 to TRBJ1-2; D uncertain. The CDR3 reads CASSYRDYGYTF. For the CDR3, the DNA is TGTGCCAGCAGTTATCGCGACTATGGCTACACCTTC.